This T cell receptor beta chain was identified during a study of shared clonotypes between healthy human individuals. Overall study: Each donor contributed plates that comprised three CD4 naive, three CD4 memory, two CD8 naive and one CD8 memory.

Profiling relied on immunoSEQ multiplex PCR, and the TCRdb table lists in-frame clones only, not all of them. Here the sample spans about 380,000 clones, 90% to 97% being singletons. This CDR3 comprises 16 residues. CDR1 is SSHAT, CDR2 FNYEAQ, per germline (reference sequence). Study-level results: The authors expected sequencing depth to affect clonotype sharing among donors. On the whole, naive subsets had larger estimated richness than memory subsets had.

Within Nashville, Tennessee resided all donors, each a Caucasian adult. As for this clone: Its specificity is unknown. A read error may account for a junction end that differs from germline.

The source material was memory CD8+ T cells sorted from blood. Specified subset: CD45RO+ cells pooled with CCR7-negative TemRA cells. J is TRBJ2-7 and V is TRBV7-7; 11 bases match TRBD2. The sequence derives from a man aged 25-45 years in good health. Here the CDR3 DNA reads TGTGCTAGCAGCGACTACACGCTAGCGGGAGGCTACGAGCAGTACTTC. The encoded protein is CASSDYTLAGGYEQYF.